What follows are 26 T cell receptor beta chains derived from one specimen sequenced in a study of technical replicates of blood from a few donors. TCRdb's table, derived via immunoSEQ multiplex PCR, lists solely in-frame clones and lacks some. The repertoire holds around 84,000 clones, with about 97% as singletons. The sample consisted of T cells isolated from PBMCs. The source of these receptors is a human donor in good health.

V usage is TRBV9 and J usage is TRBJ2-1; TRBD1 matches at 10 bases. The ends lost 1 base at V and 8 bases at J; junction bases unmatched: 9. CDR1 is SGDLS and CDR2 is YYNGEE in the germline V gene. This CDR3 is built from 16 residues. The chain's CDR3 is CASSVFSRDRGHEQFF. The CDR3 coding sequence is TGTGCCAGCAGCGTATTTTCCCGGGACAGGGGCCATGAGCAGTTCTTC. Full variable domain (remainder filled in from reference TRBV9 and TRBJ2-1): DSGVTQTPKHLITATGQRVTLRCSPRSGDLSVYWYQQSLDQGLQFLIQYYNGEERAKGNILERFSAQQFPDLHSELNLSSLELGDSALYFCASSVFSRDRGHEQFFGPGTRLTVL.

This chain uses TRBV28 with TRBJ1-1, with 8 bases lining up with TRBD1. The CDR3 is 12 residues long. CDR1 is MDHEN, CDR2 SYDVKM, per germline. With 8 bases clipped from V and 4 bases from J, the junction kept 3 bases outside the gene matches. The DNA of the CDR3 is TGTGCCAGCGTCGGACAGGGCACTGAAGCTTTCTTT. Translated, it gives CASVGQGTEAFF. Combining the CDR3 with reference TRBV28 and TRBJ1-1 gives the whole variable domain DVKVTQSSRYLVKRTGEKVFLECVQDMDHENMFWYRQDPGLGLRLIYFSYDVKMKEKGDIPEGYSVSREKKERFSLILESASTNQTSMYLCASVGQGTEAFFGQGTRLTVV.

This clone was recorded only once. The rearrangement joins TRBV9 to TRBJ1-3, with TRBD1 matching 7 bases. There are 15 residues in the CDR3. The germline gives CDR1 SGDLS, CDR2 YYNGEE. The J segment lost 0 bases and the V segment lost 3 bases, leaving 3 bases of the junction unmatched. CDR3 nucleotides: TGTGCCAGCAGCGCCAGGGGGAACTCTGGAAACACCATATATTTT. It translates to CASSARGNSGNTIYF.

This clone appeared a single time. CDR3 region: CASSETGIYGYTF. The CDR3 nucleotides read TGTGCCAGCAGCGAGACAGGGATCTATGGCTACACCTTC. The chain couples TRBV6-1 to TRBJ1-2; 7 bases align to TRBD1. The V segment lost 6 bases and the J segment 4 bases; nucleotides outside the gene matches: 5. This CDR3 has 13 residues. Germline V gives CDR1 MNHNS, CDR2 SASEGT.

The rearrangement uses TRBV2 and TRBJ1-2, with 9 bases identical to TRBD1. This CDR3 contains 14 residues. Germline values: CDR1 SNHLY, CDR2 FYNNEI. Unmatched junction bases numbered 6, after V lost 6 bases and J lost 4 bases. CDR3 DNA sequence: TGTGCCAGCAGGGGGACAGGGATCATCTATGGCTACACCTTC. The encoded protein is CASRGTGIIYGYTF.

CDR3 protein: CASSLDGSTDTQYF. The DNA of the CDR3 is TGTGCCAGCAGCTTGGATGGCAGCACAGATACGCAGTATTTT. The chain joins TRBV5-4 to TRBJ2-3; D call uncertain. The CDR3 spans 14 residues. Germline values: CDR1 SGHNT, CDR2 YYREEE (reference sequence). V was shortened by 0 bases and J by 0 bases, with 5 bases between the two germline ends.

The chain links TRBV2 to TRBJ2-5; the D gene is possibly TRBD2 (6 bases). Germline values: CDR1 SNHLY, CDR2 FYNNEI. The V end lost 6 bases, the J end lost 4 bases, and 9 bases lay between the germline ends. The CDR3 is made up of 12 amino acids. The CDR3 protein is CASSGEVETQYF. The CDR3 DNA follows: TGTGCCAGCAGCGGGGAGGTAGAGACCCAGTACTTC.

This chain joins TRBV19 and TRBJ2-6; 9 nucleotides agree with TRBD1. Germline trimming cut 4 bases from V and 0 bases from J; bases unmatched to any gene: 10. Germline CDR1 LNHDA, CDR2 SQIVND (reference sequence). The length of the CDR3 is 19 residues. CDR3 protein: CASSKGLGTGSSGANVLTF. CDR3 nucleotides: TGTGCCAGTAGTAAGGGGTTAGGGACAGGGAGCTCTGGGGCCAACGTCCTGACTTTC.

The genes are TRBV6-5 and TRBJ2-1; 8 bases line up with TRBD2. V was clipped by 2 bases and J by 10 bases; unmatched bases: 7. Germline assignment: CDR1 MNHEY and CDR2 SVGAGI. The CDR3 covers 14 residues. The CDR3 protein is CASSYPLAGTEQFF. DNA of the CDR3: TGTGCCAGCAGTTACCCTCTAGCGGGCACGGAGCAGTTCTTC.

The J gene is TRBJ2-1, the V gene TRBV5-4, with 7 bases identical to TRBD2. This CDR3 has 16 amino acids. Losses at the gene ends were 4 bases for V and 5 bases for J; bases not matched to a gene: 12. The germline gives CDR1 SGHNT, CDR2 YYREEE (reference sequence). CDR3 sequence: CASSPGYGLGDNEQFF. The CDR3 bases are TGTGCCAGCAGCCCGGGTTACGGACTAGGAGACAATGAGCAGTTCTTC.

The CDR3 DNA sequence: TGTGCCACTCTGACAGGGTCCCGAGTCCGGTTCTTC. This codes for CATLTGSRVRFF. The V gene is TRBV7-9, the J gene TRBJ2-1; 7 bases agree with TRBD1. From germline, CDR1 is SEHNR and CDR2 FQNEAQ (reference sequence). The V gene end was trimmed by 10 bases and the J gene end by 15 bases; junction bases not matched to a gene: 15. The CDR3 runs 12 residues.

Concerning this clone itself: Other nucleotide sequences from this sample produce the same CDR3. The chain links TRBV28 to TRBJ2-7, with TRBD2 as a possible D gene (6 bases). The V gene lost 3 bases and the J gene lost 4 bases, with 10 bases spanning the gap. Germline lookup yields CDR1 MDHEN and CDR2 SYDVKM. There are 13 residues in the CDR3. The CDR3 loop reads CASSFPGLYEQYF. The CDR3 DNA sequence: TGTGCCAGCAGTTTTCCGGGACTTTACGAGCAGTACTTC.

The CDR3 bases are TGCGCCAGCAGTACCGGACAGATCTACGAGCAGTACTTC. This encodes CASSTGQIYEQYF. The chain carries TRBV5-1 and TRBJ2-7; TRBD1 might be the D (6 bases). The CDR3 spans 13 residues. Germline V gives CDR1 SGHRS, CDR2 YFSETQ. V was trimmed by 5 bases and J by 3 bases, leaving 12 bases between them.

The chain joins TRBV28 to TRBJ2-3, with D uncertain. CDR1 MDHEN and CDR2 SYDVKM come from the germline V gene. V lost 2 bases and J lost 1, with 4 bases in between. This CDR3 comprises 13 residues. The CDR3 sequence is CASSLEGTDTQYF. For the CDR3, the DNA is TGTGCCAGCAGTTTAGAGGGCACAGATACGCAGTATTTT.

The table lists this clone with a few counts. The chain links TRBV6-1 to TRBJ1-2, with D unclear. Germline CDR1 reads MNHNS; CDR2 reads SASEGT. CDR3 length equals 10 residues. V lost 11 bases to trimming and J lost 8 bases, with 12 bases between them. This chain's CDR3 is CAAQRRGYTF. Written as DNA, the CDR3 is TGTGCCGCCCAACGGAGGGGCTACACCTTC.

The gene calls are TRBV19 and TRBJ1-4; 10 bases are shared with TRBD1. Per germline, CDR1 LNHDA and CDR2 SQIVND (reference sequence). Losses at the gene ends were 5 bases for V and 12 bases for J; bases not matched to a gene: 15. CDR3 length equals 16 residues. CDR3 DNA: TGTGCCAGTAGTCCTACACCCCGGACAGGGGGTAGGGAACTGTTTTTT. Translated: CASSPTPRTGGRELFF.

This chain connects TRBV5-4 to TRBJ2-7; TRBD1 agrees at 7 bases. The CDR3 runs to 14 residues. Germline V gene sequence: CDR1 SGHNT, CDR2 YYREEE (reference sequence). After removal of 0 bases from V and 3 bases from J, the junction contained 3 bases not matched to a gene. The CDR3 protein is CASSLGQGFYEQYF. The CDR3, as DNA: TGTGCCAGCAGCTTGGGACAGGGATTCTACGAGCAGTACTTC. Variable domain in full (rest from reference TRBV5-4 and TRBJ2-7): ETGVTQSPTHLIKTRGQQVTLRCSSQSGHNTVSWYQQALGQGPQFIFQYYREEENGRGNFPPRFSGLQFPNYSSELNVNALELDDSALYLCASSLGQGFYEQYFGPGTRLTVT.

The chain links TRBV4-2 to TRBJ2-5; the D is unclear. V was clipped by 0 bases and J by 4 bases, with 6 bases between them. Looked up from germline, CDR1 is LGHNA and CDR2 is YNFKEQ. This CDR3 contains 13 residues. CDR3 nucleotide sequence: TGTGCCAGCAGCCAAGACCAGCGAGAGACCCAGTACTTC. It codes for CASSQDQRETQYF.

The rearrangement joins TRBV4-2 to TRBJ2-5; 7 bases agree with TRBD1. This CDR3 is 15 amino acids long. In germline, CDR1 is LGHNA, CDR2 YNFKEQ. The trim removed 4 bases at V and 5 bases at J, leaving 10 bases unmatched. CDR3 sequence: CASSPTGVVLETQYF. CDR3 DNA: TGTGCCAGCAGCCCCACAGGGGTAGTCTTGGAGACCCAGTACTTC.

The V call is TRBV7-9, the J call TRBJ1-5; 9 bases are shared with TRBD1. Germline lookup yields CDR1 SEHNR and CDR2 FQNEAQ (reference sequence). The CDR3 totals 15 residues. V trimming: 5 bases; J trimming: 4 bases; junction bases outside the gene matches: 6. The CDR3 region is CASSAGQGRNQPQHF. Here the CDR3 DNA reads TGTGCCAGCAGCGCAGGACAGGGGAGAAATCAGCCCCAGCATTTT.

This chain joins TRBV19 and TRBJ2-3, with 10 bases fitting TRBD1. The ends lost 8 bases at V and 5 bases at J; junction bases unmatched: 19. The CDR3 contains 18 residues. The germline V gene has CDR1 LNHDA and CDR2 SQIVND (reference sequence). The CDR3 DNA sequence: TGTGCCAGTCGGAGGGACAGGGGAAGCGAATGGAGAGGAGATACGCAGTATTTT. Translating it yields CASRRDRGSEWRGDTQYF. Looking up the rest from reference TRBV19 and TRBJ2-3 gives the full variable domain: DGGITQSPKYLFRKEGQNVTLSCEQNLNHDAMYWYRQDPGQGLRLIYYSQIVNDFQKGDIAEGYSVSREKKESFPLTVTSAQKNPTAFYLCASRRDRGSEWRGDTQYFGPGTRLTVL.

The V call is TRBV6-4, the J call TRBJ1-5, with D possibly being TRBD1 (5 bases). Germline CDR1 is MRHNA and CDR2 is SNTAGT. The CDR3 totals 13 residues. V was shortened by 4 bases and J by 4 bases, with 8 bases between the two germline ends. CDR3 in DNA: TGTGCCAGCAGTGGACAGCCTAATCAGCCCCAGCATTTT. Translated, it gives CASSGQPNQPQHF.

V gene TRBV5-1 combines with J gene TRBJ2-5, with TRBD2 identical over 7 bases. Germline V gene data show CDR1 as SGHRS and CDR2 as YFSETQ. There are 15 residues in the CDR3. V shed 3 bases, J shed 4 bases, and the junction held 9 bases outside the gene matches. CDR3 DNA: TGCGCCAGCAGCTGGGGCGGGGAGGGCCGAGAGACCCAGTACTTC. Translation gives CASSWGGEGRETQYF.

The chain employs TRBV18 and TRBJ2-5; D gene ambiguous. Trimming removed 3 bases at V and 0 bases at J, with 11 bases between. The CDR3 loop spans 15 amino acids. In germline, CDR1 is KGHSH, CDR2 LQKENI. CDR3 bases: TGTGCCAGCTCACCGACACGCTCGTACCAAGAGACCCAGTACTTC. Translated: CASSPTRSYQETQYF.

The chain joins TRBV6-5 to TRBJ1-5; D is perhaps TRBD1 (6 bases). Germline lookup yields CDR1 MNHEY and CDR2 SVGAGI. The CDR3 totals 13 residues. Trimming left V 6 bases short and J 1 base short, with 7 bases between. CDR3 sequence: CASSDRSNQPQHF. CDR3 in DNA: TGTGCCAGCAGCGACAGGAGCAATCAGCCCCAGCATTTT.

This rearrangement joins TRBV28 to TRBJ2-1; 10 bases agree with TRBD2. The CDR3 spans 21 residues. Germline assignment: CDR1 MDHEN and CDR2 SYDVKM. J was trimmed by 2 bases and V by 1 base; bases with no gene match: 17. This CDR3 reads CASSLSSGLAGVPGPYNEQFF. The DNA for the CDR3 is TGTGCCAGCAGTTTATCCTCCGGGCTAGCGGGAGTGCCAGGGCCCTACAATGAGCAGTTCTTC.